Described below is a single TCR beta chain sequence and its context. Its antigen is unknown. Possible read error: a much larger clone is one base away. The record originates from a study of T cells in Graves' hyperthyroidism and ophthalmopathy. Study findings and constraints: Most expanded thyroid clonotypes above 0.001 also appeared in blood.

CDR1 and CDR2 (germline): SEHNR, FQNEAQ (reference sequence). The CDR3 length is 14 residues. Recently diagnosed hyperthyroidism of less than 2 months' duration affected patients aged 18 to 65. Criteria for exclusion of patients were uncontrolled infection, other autoimmune disease, pregnancy or lactation. Extraction of PBMCs used about 9.2 ml of fresh peripheral blood. From RNA transcripts, TCR beta CDR3 regions were amplified. With the HTBI primer set, the TCR CDR3 went through a first round of RT-PCR. TCRdb ran MiXCR on the multiplex PCR reads and lists one entry per CDR3 protein. The table includes around 720,000 distinct CDR3 sequences, roughly a third detected once.

Sequencing was performed on blood. The TCR comes from a woman aged 40-49 years with Graves' hyperthyroidism. V gene TRBV7-9 combines with J gene TRBJ2-7, with a tentative D call TRBD1 (6 bases). CDR3 loop: CASSFDRNPYELYF. CDR3 nucleotide sequence: TGTGCCAGCAGCTTCGACAGGAATCCCTACGAGCTGTACTTC.